Below, one T cell receptor (beta chain) is given with its context. At the DNA level, this CDR3 is encoded by other sequences in the same sample as well. The naive CD8 fraction comprised CD45RO-negative cells positively selected for CCR7 and excluded terminally differentiated effector memory CD45RA+ cells. This sample was included in a study of shared clonotypes between healthy human individuals. Sequenced by immunoSEQ multiplex PCR; TCRdb stores in-frame clones only, minus some. The table lists about 2.1 million clones, around 93% of them singletons. This CDR3 spans 13 amino acids. The ends were cut back, 1 base at V and 4 bases at J, with 5 bases in the middle. Germline V gene lookup returns CDR1 MDHEN and CDR2 SYDVKM.

V is TRBV28 and J is TRBJ1-5; D gene unclear. The origin of this receptor is a man between 18 and 35 years old in good health. Some clones in this sample may be carry-over from other donors' samples. Sequencing input: naive CD8+ T cells from PBMCs. CDR3 loop: CASSLSGNQPQHF. The CDR3, as DNA: TGTGCCAGCAGTTTATCCGGGAATCAGCCCCAGCATTTT.